This T cell receptor (beta chain) emerged from a study of PD-1 blockade in mismatch repair-deficient tumors. The TCR-sequenced patients were a few responders to pembrolizumab. The data were produced by immunoSEQ multiplex PCR, yet TCRdb's version contains in-frame clones alone and is incomplete. The table has 100,000 to 150,000 clones, more than 85% seen once; the top ten hold approximately 15%. CDR1 MDHEN and CDR2 SYDVKM come from the germline V gene. V lost 6 bases to trimming and J lost 8 bases, with 19 bases between them. The CDR3 loop spans 14 amino acids. The specimen comprised peripheral blood, sampled 44 weeks after starting pembrolizumab. This TCR derives from an adult with mismatch repair-deficient cancer. This chain links TRBV28 with TRBJ1-2; D is undetermined. CDR3 amino acids: CASSQLWAGGGYTF. The CDR3 DNA sequence: TGTGCCAGCAGCCAACTGTGGGCAGGAGGCGGCTACACCTTC.